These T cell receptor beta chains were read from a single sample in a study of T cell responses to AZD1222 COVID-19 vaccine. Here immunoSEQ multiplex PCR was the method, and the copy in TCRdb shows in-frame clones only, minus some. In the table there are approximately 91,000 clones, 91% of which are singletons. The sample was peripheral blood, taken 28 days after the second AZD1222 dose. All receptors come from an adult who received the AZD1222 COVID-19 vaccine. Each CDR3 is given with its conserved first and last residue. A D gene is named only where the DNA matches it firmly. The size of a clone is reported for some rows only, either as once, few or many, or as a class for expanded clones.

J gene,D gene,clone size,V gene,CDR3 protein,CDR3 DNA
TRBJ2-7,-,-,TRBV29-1,CSVEALPGYEQYF,TGCAGCGTTGAAGCTCTTCCGGGATACGAGCAGTACTTC
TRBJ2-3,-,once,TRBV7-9,CASSSKGRPDTQYF,TGTGCCAGCAGCTCGAAGGGGCGTCCAGATACGCAGTATTTT
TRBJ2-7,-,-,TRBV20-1,CSARLGYEQYF,TGCAGTGCTAGACTAGGCTACGAGCAGTACTTC
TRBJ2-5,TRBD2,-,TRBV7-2,CASSLSGSETQYF,TGTGCCAGCAGCCTTAGCGGGAGTGAGACCCAGTACTTC
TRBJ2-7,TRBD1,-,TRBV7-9,CASSLLDGGTGTYEQYF,TGTGCCAGCAGCCTCCTTGATGGCGGGACAGGGACCTACGAGCAGTACTTC
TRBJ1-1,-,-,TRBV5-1,CASSLGPNLKAFF,TGCGCCAGCAGCTTGGGACCTAACCTTAAAGCTTTCTTT
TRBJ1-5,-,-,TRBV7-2,CASSLGQNNQPQHF,TGTGCCAGCAGCTTAGGGCAGAACAATCAGCCCCAGCATTTT
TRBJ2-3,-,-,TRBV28,CASSLTDTQYF,TGTGCCAGCAGCCTCACAGATACGCAGTATTTT
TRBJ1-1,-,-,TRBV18,CASSPPGNTEAFF,TGTGCCAGCTCACCACCGGGGAACACTGAAGCTTTCTTT
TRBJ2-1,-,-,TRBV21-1,CASSKARRERHNEQFF,TGTGCCAGCAGCAAAGCGCGCAGGGAGAGGCACAATGAGCAGTTCTTC
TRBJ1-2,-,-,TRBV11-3,CASSFVRVEDGYTF,TGTGCCAGCAGCTTCGTCAGGGTCGAGGATGGCTACACCTTC
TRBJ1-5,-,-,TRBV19,CASSMNRNQPQHF,TGTGCCAGTAGTATGAACAGGAATCAGCCCCAGCATTTT
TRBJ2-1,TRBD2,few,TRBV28,CASSLRLAGRVYNEQFF,TGTGCCAGCAGTCTCCGACTAGCGGGAAGGGTCTACAATGAGCAGTTCTTC
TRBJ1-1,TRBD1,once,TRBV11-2,CASSLRTGFGTEAFF,TGTGCCAGCAGCTTACGGACAGGGTTCGGGACTGAAGCTTTCTTT
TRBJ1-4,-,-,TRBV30,CAWRGGGVGEKLFF,TGTGCCTGGAGGGGAGGAGGGGTTGGTGAAAAACTGTTTTTT
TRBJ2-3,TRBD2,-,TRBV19,CASSIGSGRADTQYF,TGTGCCAGTAGTATAGGGTCAGGGAGGGCAGATACGCAGTATTTT
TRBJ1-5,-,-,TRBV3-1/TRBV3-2,CASSQGGMPNQPQHF,TGTGCCAGCAGCCAAGGAGGAATGCCCAATCAGCCCCAGCATTTT
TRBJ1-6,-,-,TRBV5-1,CASSPGTDSSYNSPLHF,TGCGCCAGCAGCCCGGGGACGGATAGCTCCTATAATTCACCCCTCCACTTT
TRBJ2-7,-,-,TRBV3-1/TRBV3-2,CASSRRTSAGNEQYF,TGTGCCAGCAGCCGCCGTACTTCTGCTGGGAACGAGCAGTACTTC
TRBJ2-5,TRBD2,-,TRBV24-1,CATASGGGIMETQYF,TGTGCCACGGCCTCGGGAGGGGGAATAATGGAGACCCAGTACTTC
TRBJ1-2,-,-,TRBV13,CASSSASWVYVDTYGYTF,TGTGCCAGCAGCTCGGCGAGTTGGGTTTATGTGGATACCTATGGCTACACCTTC
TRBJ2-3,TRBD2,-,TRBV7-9,CASSWGGPDTQYF,TGTGCCAGCAGCTGGGGGGGTCCAGATACGCAGTATTTT
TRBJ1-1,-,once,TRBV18,CASSPREDWYTEAFF,TGTGCCAGCTCACCACGGGAGGATTGGTACACTGAAGCTTTCTTT
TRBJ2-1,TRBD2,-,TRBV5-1,CASSLGTSGSHEQFF,TGCGCCAGCAGCTTGGGGACTAGCGGGAGTCATGAGCAGTTCTTC
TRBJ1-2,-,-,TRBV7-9,CASSSTQDLMWYGYTF,TGTGCCAGCAGCTCGACCCAGGACCTTATGTGGTATGGCTACACCTTC
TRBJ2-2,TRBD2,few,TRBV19,CASTLGTSGPGELFF,TGTGCCAGTACCTTAGGGACTAGCGGACCCGGGGAGCTGTTTTTT